This entry lists 26 T cell receptor beta chains sequenced from one sample in a study of T-cell memory formation after mild COVID-19. TCRdb reanalysed the 5' RACE reads using MiXCR and keeps one entry per CDR3 protein. Here the sample spans hundreds of thousands of distinct CDR3 sequences, about a sixth being singletons. The sequenced sample consisted of PBMCs or a T cell subset sorted from them (not recorded which). These receptors were taken from an adult woman who had mild COVID-19 (a few samples of this study predate the infection). Cell type and time point are not known.

This clonotype came up a few times. The chain is built from TRBV20-1 and TRBJ2-1; 9 nucleotides line up with TRBD1. Germline V CDR1 and CDR2: DFQATT, SNEGSKA (reference sequence). This CDR3 has 11 amino acids. With V trimmed by 8 bases and J by 15 bases, 11 bases remained unmatched. DNA of the CDR3: TGCAGTTCACCGGGACAGGGAATTTGGTTCTTC. This sequence encodes CSSPGQGIWFF.

This clonotype was recorded a few times. V usage is TRBV6-1 and J usage is TRBJ2-5; D possibly matches TRBD1 or TRBD2 (5 bases each). This CDR3 comprises 13 residues. CDR1 MNHNS and CDR2 SASEGT come from the germline V gene. The ends were cut back, 7 bases at V and 2 bases at J, with 11 bases in the middle. DNA for the CDR3: TGTGCCAGCACCGGGGCAGTGCAAGAGACCCAGTACTTC. This gives the protein CASTGAVQETQYF.

The rearrangement joins TRBV9 to TRBJ2-1, with D hard to call. V gave up 4 bases and J gave up 7 bases, with 15 bases separating them. Germline V gene data show CDR1 as SGDLS and CDR2 as YYNGEE. This CDR3 has 14 amino acids. The CDR3 DNA follows: TGTGCCAGCAGCATAGGGTCAGCCAGGAATGAGCAGTTCTTC. The encoded protein is CASSIGSARNEQFF.

This clonotype was detected a few times. The chain combines TRBV25-1 with TRBJ2-2, with no clear D. The germline CDR1 and CDR2 sequences are MGHDK and SYGVNS. The V end was cut by 3 bases, the J end by 5 bases, with 7 bases between. This CDR3 has 13 residues. This chain's CDR3 is CASSDRLTGELFF. The CDR3 nucleotides are TGTGCCAGCAGTGATAGACTGACCGGGGAGCTGTTTTTT. Full variable domain (remainder filled in from reference TRBV25-1 and TRBJ2-2): EADIYQTPRYLVIGTGKKITLECSQTMGHDKMYWYQQDPGMELHLIHYSYGVNSTEKGDLSSESTVSRIRTEHFPLTLESARPSHTSQYLCASSDRLTGELFFGEGSRLTVL.

The V and J genes are TRBV5-1 and TRBJ2-4; 8 bases align to TRBD1. The germline gives CDR1 SGHRS, CDR2 YFSETQ. This CDR3 is built from 15 residues. V shed 3 bases, J shed 6 bases, and the junction held 8 bases outside the gene matches. CDR3 residues: CASSSESTGGNIQYF. The CDR3 DNA reads TGCGCCAGCAGCTCCGAATCTACAGGGGGAAACATTCAGTACTTC.

This clonotype came up a few times. The rearrangement joins TRBV6-4 to TRBJ2-3; D unresolved. Per germline, CDR1 MRHNA and CDR2 SNTAGT. V was pared by 2 bases and J by 3 bases, with 9 bases between. The CDR3 sequence is 14 residues long. CDR3 nucleotide sequence: TGTGCCAGCAGTGACGACAAGGCGACAGATACGCAGTATTTT. Encoded protein: CASSDDKATDTQYF.

V gene TRBV9 combines with J gene TRBJ2-3, with D possibly matching TRBD2 (6 bases). Per the germline V gene, CDR1 is SGDLS and CDR2 is YYNGEE. Trimming left V 0 bases short and J 0 bases short, with 8 bases between. CDR3 length equals 15 residues. The CDR3 sequence is CASSVVAGSTDTQYF. In DNA form, the CDR3 reads TGTGCCAGCAGCGTAGTTGCGGGGAGCACAGATACGCAGTATTTT. Full variable domain (missing parts from reference TRBV9 and TRBJ2-3): DSGVTQTPKHLITATGQRVTLRCSPRSGDLSVYWYQQSLDQGLQFLIQYYNGEERAKGNILERFSAQQFPDLHSELNLSSLELGDSALYFCASSVVAGSTDTQYFGPGTRLTVL.

This chain connects TRBV5-6 to TRBJ2-7, with 13 bases matching TRBD2. The CDR3 runs 15 residues. Germline CDR1 is SGHDT and CDR2 is YYEEEE. Trimming removed 6 bases from V and 2 bases from J; junction bases left unmatched: 5. CDR3 sequence (DNA): TGTGCCAGCAACCTGGGACTAGCGGGAACCTACGAGCAGTACTTC. Amino acids: CASNLGLAGTYEQYF.

In its sample, this clonotype was seen many times. The CDR3 spells CASSMGLAGYEQFF. The CDR3 DNA reads TGCGCCAGCAGCATGGGACTAGCGGGATATGAGCAGTTCTTC. The V and J genes are TRBV5-1 and TRBJ2-1, with TRBD2 identical over 13 bases. This CDR3 region has 14 residues. In germline, CDR1 is SGHRS, CDR2 YFSETQ. J gave up 8 bases and V 4 bases, and 3 bases lay outside the gene matches.

The chain recombines TRBV6-2 or TRBV6-3 with TRBJ2-7, with 8 bases aligning to TRBD2. The CDR3 length is 14 residues. The trim removed 5 bases at V and 0 bases at J, leaving 3 bases unmatched. The germline CDR1 and CDR2 sequences are MNHEY and SVGEGT. The CDR3: CASSAGGVSYEQYF. DNA for the CDR3: TGTGCCAGCAGTGCGGGGGGAGTCTCCTACGAGCAGTACTTC.

The chain carries TRBV6-5 and TRBJ2-7; no clear D. Trimming pared 6 bases from V and 0 bases from J, leaving 9 bases between. Per germline, CDR1 MNHEY and CDR2 SVGAGI. The CDR3 covers 13 residues. The CDR3 here is CASSFASSYEQYF. For the CDR3, the DNA is TGTGCCAGCAGCTTTGCAAGCTCCTACGAGCAGTACTTC.

This clonotype was counted between two and nine times. The genes are TRBV5-1 and TRBJ2-3, with D possibly being TRBD2 (7 bases). V was shortened by 0 bases and J by 2 bases, with 10 bases between the two germline ends. Germline loops: CDR1 SGHRS, CDR2 YFSETQ. This CDR3 is built from 15 residues. The CDR3 DNA reads TGCGCCAGCAGCTTGGAGGGGGGGATCACAGATACGCAGTATTTT. Protein sequence: CASSLEGGITDTQYF.

At least ten counts were recorded for this clonotype. The chain joins TRBV24-1 to TRBJ2-3; D remains unclear. CDR1 and CDR2 (germline): KGHDR, SFDVKD. This CDR3 is built from 13 residues. V lost 3 bases and J 5 bases, leaving 8 bases between the germline ends. The CDR3 region has the DNA TGTGCCACCAGTGATGGTGGGGAAGATACGCAGTATTTT. Residues: CATSDGGEDTQYF.

The gene calls are TRBV11-1 and TRBJ2-5, with 9 bases matching TRBD1. V was pared by 5 bases and J by 4 bases, with 5 bases of the junction left unmatched. CDR3 length: 14 residues. Germline V gives CDR1 SGHAT, CDR2 FQDESV (reference sequence). CDR3 nucleotides: TGTGCCAGCAGCGGGGGGACAGGGCGAGAGACCCAGTACTTC. Residues: CASSGGTGRETQYF.

This clonotype was seen many times. The genes are TRBV7-2 and TRBJ2-7, with D possibly matching TRBD1 (5 bases). The germline V and J ends were trimmed by 4 bases and 6 bases, with 13 bases remaining between them. Germline lookup yields CDR1 SGHTA and CDR2 FQGNSA. The CDR3 contains 13 residues. For the CDR3, the DNA is TGTGCCAGCAGCTCGAACCCCCAGGGCGAGCAGTACTTC. Translation gives CASSSNPQGEQYF.

This clonotype was picked up a small number of times. The V gene is TRBV7-2, the J gene TRBJ2-7, with D maybe TRBD1 (5 bases). V dropped 6 bases and J dropped 7 bases, with 13 bases sitting between them. Germline lookup yields CDR1 SGHTA and CDR2 FQGNSA. The length of the CDR3 is 12 residues. CDR3: CASSPRGREQYF. For the CDR3, the DNA is TGTGCCAGCAGTCCAAGGGGCCGGGAGCAGTACTTC. Supplemented by reference TRBV7-2 and TRBJ2-7, the full variable domain reads GAGVSQSPSNKVTEKGKDVELRCDPISGHTALYWYRQSLGQGLEFLIYFQGNSAPDKSGLPSDRFSAERTGGSVSTLTIQRTQQEDSAVYLCASSPRGREQYFGPGTRLTVT.

The gene calls are TRBV7-9 and TRBJ1-4; D uncertain. The CDR3 is 13 residues long. Trimming took off 1 base at V and 6 bases at J, with 6 bases between the two ends. Germline V gene data show CDR1 as SEHNR and CDR2 as FQNEAQ (reference sequence). Written as DNA, the CDR3 is TGTGCCAGCAGCTTAGGCCTTGATGAAAAACTGTTTTTT. Its protein is CASSLGLDEKLFF.

In this sample, this clonotype turned up a few times. V and J are TRBV5-1 and TRBJ1-2; 7 bases map to TRBD1. From germline, CDR1 is SGHRS and CDR2 YFSETQ. This CDR3 comprises 14 residues. The trim removed 4 bases at V and 0 bases at J, leaving 3 bases unmatched. The CDR3 DNA reads TGCGCCAGCAGCGGGACAGTGTCTAACTATGGCTACACCTTC. Protein: CASSGTVSNYGYTF.

The chain is built from TRBV7-2 and TRBJ2-2, with no clear D. The germline gives CDR1 SGHTA, CDR2 FQGNSA. Trimming cost V 2 bases and J 0 bases, with 7 bases left between them. This CDR3 spans 15 amino acids. The CDR3, as DNA: TGTGCCAGCAGCTTACGGCACTCGAACACCGGGGAGCTGTTTTTT. As protein: CASSLRHSNTGELFF.

In regard to this clonotype: The conserved phenylalanine or tryptophan normally closing the CDR3 is absent here, so this likely arose from a read error. It is unclear where the CDR3 begins or ends on the DNA, so no DNA is shown, and the CDR3 is as TCRdb lists it. This chain connects TRBV20-1 to TRBJ2-1; TRBD2 is taken as the D call from the table, unchecked against the DNA. Termini included, the CDR3 measures 11 amino acids. Per germline, CDR1 DFQATT and CDR2 SNEGSKA (reference sequence). CDR3 region: CSARGLAGFEV.

This rearrangement joins TRBV20-1 to TRBJ2-1, with D possibly matching TRBD2 (6 bases). V gave up 6 bases and J gave up 9 bases, with 12 bases separating them. This CDR3 comprises 11 residues. The germline CDR1 and CDR2 sequences are DFQATT and SNEGSKA (reference sequence). CDR3 DNA sequence: TGCAGTGCACAGCCCGGGGGTGAGCAGTTCTTC. It encodes CSAQPGGEQFF.

This clonotype has more than one count but fewer than ten. The chain links TRBV6-6 to TRBJ2-2, with D perhaps being TRBD1 or TRBD2 (6 bases each). CDR3 length equals 13 residues. Germline CDR1 is MNHNY and CDR2 is SVGAGI (reference sequence). V dropped 2 bases and J dropped 6 bases, with 7 bases sitting between them. This CDR3 reads CASSYGGPGELFF. For the CDR3, the DNA is TGTGCCAGCAGTTACGGGGGGCCCGGGGAGCTGTTTTTT.

The chain is built from TRBV20-1 and TRBJ2-1; 7 bases are a match to TRBD2. CDR3 length: 13 residues. CDR1 is DFQATT, CDR2 SNEGSKA, per germline (reference sequence). The V segment lost 6 bases and the J segment 6 bases; nucleotides outside the gene matches: 8. As DNA, the CDR3 is TGCAGTGCCGGGCCCCCGGGGGGCAATGAGCAGTTCTTC. This encodes CSAGPPGGNEQFF.

This clonotype has just a few counts. CDR3 DNA: TGTGCCACCAGTCCGAGACTAGCGGGGGGAGCAGATACGCAGTATTTT. It yields the protein CATSPRLAGGADTQYF. The gene calls are TRBV24-1 and TRBJ2-3; 13 nucleotides match TRBD2. Trimming took 6 bases from V and 4 from J; bases not matched to a gene: 6. CDR1 is KGHDR and CDR2 is SFDVKD in the germline V gene. The CDR3 extends over 16 amino acids.

This clonotype was counted between two and nine times. The chain employs TRBV20-1 and TRBJ1-1; no definite D call. CDR1 is DFQATT and CDR2 is SNEGSKA in the germline V gene (reference sequence). V was pared by 3 bases and J by 4 bases, with 18 bases between. The CDR3 has 15 amino acids. As DNA, the CDR3 is TGCAGTGCTAGGGGTGAGGCCAGTTCTTTCACTGAAGCTTTCTTT. Amino acids: CSARGEASSFTEAFF.

This clonotype was picked up many times. V usage is TRBV10-3 and J usage is TRBJ2-3; 7 positions match TRBD2. Unmatched junction bases numbered 5, after V lost 5 bases and J lost 3 bases. CDR1 and CDR2 (germline): ENHRY, SYGVKD. The CDR3 totals 14 residues. This CDR3 reads CAISSGTTTDTQYF. In DNA, the CDR3 is TGTGCCATCAGTAGCGGGACTACGACAGATACGCAGTATTTT.